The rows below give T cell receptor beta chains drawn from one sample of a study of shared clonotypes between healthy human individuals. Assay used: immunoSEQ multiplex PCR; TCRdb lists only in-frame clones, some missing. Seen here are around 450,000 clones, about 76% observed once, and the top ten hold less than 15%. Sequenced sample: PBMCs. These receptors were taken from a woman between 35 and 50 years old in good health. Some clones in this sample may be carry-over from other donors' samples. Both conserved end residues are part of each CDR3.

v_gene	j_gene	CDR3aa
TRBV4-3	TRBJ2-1	CASSQESYNEQFF
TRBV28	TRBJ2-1	CASTTTSGRNNEQFF
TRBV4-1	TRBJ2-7	CASSQSLAGAYEQYF
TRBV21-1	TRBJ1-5	CASSKGRGRGNQPQHF
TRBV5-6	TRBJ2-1	CASSLKEGSVIVNEQFF
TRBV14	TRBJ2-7	CASSQNQASYEQYF
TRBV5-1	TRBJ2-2	CASSRDGSGRVDTGELFF
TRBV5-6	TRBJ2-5	CASSLVGAWEETQYF
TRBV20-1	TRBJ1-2	CGGQLDYGYTF
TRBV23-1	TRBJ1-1	CASSPGAGTENTEAFF
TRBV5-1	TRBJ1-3	CASTRDLNSGNTIYF
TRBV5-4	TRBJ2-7	CASSTDYEQYF
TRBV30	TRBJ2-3	CAWSVAGATDTQYF
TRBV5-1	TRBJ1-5	CASSLVPGQGGDQPQHF
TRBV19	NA	CASSPGVPYEQYF
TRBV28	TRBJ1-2	CASSFRQGALNGYTF
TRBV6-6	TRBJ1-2	CASSSPRDNYGYTF
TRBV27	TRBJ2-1	CASRGHLYNEQFF
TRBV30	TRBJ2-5	CAWSAGQVETQYF
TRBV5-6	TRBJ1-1	CASSFDRGGNTEAFF
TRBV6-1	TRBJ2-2	CASSASGLAGGELFF
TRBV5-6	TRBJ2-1	CASSTLIRGALMGDEQFF
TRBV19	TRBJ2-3	CASSSLAGGLHTQYF
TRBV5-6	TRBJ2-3	CASSLGGVLAASTDTQYF
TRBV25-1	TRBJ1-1	CASQRVGTEAFF
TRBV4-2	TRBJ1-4	CASSQAGEGNEKLFF
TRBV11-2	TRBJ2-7	CASSRDRVSYEQYF
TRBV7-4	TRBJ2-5	CASRYDRFQETQYF
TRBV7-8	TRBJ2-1	CASSFSVTPRYNEQFF
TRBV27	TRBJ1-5	CASRTQGNLNQPQHF
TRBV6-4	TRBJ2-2	CASSGGETGELFF
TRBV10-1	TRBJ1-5	CASSEGGGQPQHF
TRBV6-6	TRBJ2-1	CASIPSGLYNEQFF
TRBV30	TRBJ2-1	CAWTETNGNEQFF
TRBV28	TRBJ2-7	CASSPEGEQYF
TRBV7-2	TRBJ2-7	CASSLGGRRGKGYEQYF
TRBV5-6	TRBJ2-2	CASSLAGRSTGELFF
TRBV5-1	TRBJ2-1	CASSLWSETNEQFF
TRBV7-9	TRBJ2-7	CASSSDLASYEQYF
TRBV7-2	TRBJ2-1	CASSSKAGGTPEQFF
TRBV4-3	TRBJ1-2	CASSQDRTARYGYTF
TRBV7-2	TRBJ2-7	CASSSTYVEQYF
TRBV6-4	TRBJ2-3	CASSDEGGSGTDTQYF
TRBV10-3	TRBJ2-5	CAISEGQIQETQYF
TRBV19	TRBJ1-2	CASSIRAGTNYGYTF